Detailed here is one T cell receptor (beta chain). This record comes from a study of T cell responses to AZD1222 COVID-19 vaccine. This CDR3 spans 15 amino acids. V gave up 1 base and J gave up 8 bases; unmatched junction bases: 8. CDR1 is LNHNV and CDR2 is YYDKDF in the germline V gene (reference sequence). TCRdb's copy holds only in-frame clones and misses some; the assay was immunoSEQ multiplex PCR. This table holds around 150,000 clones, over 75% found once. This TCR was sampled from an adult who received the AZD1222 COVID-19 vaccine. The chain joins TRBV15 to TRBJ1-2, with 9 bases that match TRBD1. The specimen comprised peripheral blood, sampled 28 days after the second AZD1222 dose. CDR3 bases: TGTGCCACCAGCAGAGGGACAGGGGATGTTGAAGGCTACACCTTC. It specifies CATSRGTGDVEGYTF.